These T cell receptor beta chains were read from a single sample in a study of graft-versus-host responses after intestinal transplantation. Using immunoSEQ multiplex PCR, the repertoire was profiled, and TCRdb retains in-frame clones only, with some absent. Of 45,000 to 50,000 clones listed, about nine tenths are singletons. These receptors' targets are unknown. The specimen comprised unstimulated CD4+ T cells sorted from spleen or lymph node cells, sampled before transplant. Source of these receptors: a human donor who was the organ donor for an intestinal transplant. Each CDR3 is given with its conserved first and last residue. Fields, in order: V gene, J gene, clone size, D gene, CDR3 DNA, CDR3 protein. A D gene is named only where the DNA matches it firmly. Rows give clone size only sometimes, using once, few, many, or a class for an expanded clone.

v_call: TRBV6-5; j_call: TRBJ2-7; clone_size: NA; d_call: NA; cdr3_nt: TGTGCCAGCAGTTACTCGAGGAAGTTACTGGAGCAGTACTTC; cdr3_aa: CASSYSRKLLEQYF
v_call: TRBV14; j_call: TRBJ2-7; clone_size: NA; d_call: NA; cdr3_nt: TGTGCCAGCAGCCAAGATTATAGAGTGACGTACGAGCAGTACTTC; cdr3_aa: CASSQDYRVTYEQYF
v_call: TRBV18; j_call: TRBJ2-3; clone_size: NA; d_call: TRBD2; cdr3_nt: TGTGCCAGCTCACGTCTCCTAGCGGGAGGTACTAGCACAGATACGCAGTATTTT; cdr3_aa: CASSRLLAGGTSTDTQYF
v_call: TRBV4-1; j_call: TRBJ1-2; clone_size: NA; d_call: TRBD1; cdr3_nt: TGCGCCAGCAGCCAATTTCCAGGGGGCTATGGCTACACCTTC; cdr3_aa: CASSQFPGGYGYTF
v_call: TRBV5-1; j_call: TRBJ2-3; clone_size: NA; d_call: TRBD1; cdr3_nt: TGCGCCAGCAGCCCCGGACAGGGAACAGGTACGCAGTATTTT; cdr3_aa: CASSPGQGTGTQYF
v_call: TRBV2; j_call: TRBJ2-7; clone_size: NA; d_call: NA; cdr3_nt: TGTGCCAGCGGGCGGGGCACATTCTACGAGCAGTACTTC; cdr3_aa: CASGRGTFYEQYF
v_call: TRBV6-6; j_call: TRBJ2-2; clone_size: NA; d_call: TRBD1; cdr3_nt: TGTGCCAGCAGAACGTCGACAGGGGGCTATACCGGGGAGCTGTTTTTT; cdr3_aa: CASRTSTGGYTGELFF
v_call: TRBV15; j_call: TRBJ1-3; clone_size: NA; d_call: NA; cdr3_nt: TGTGCCACTCGGGACTCTGGAAACACCATATATTTT; cdr3_aa: CATRDSGNTIYF
v_call: TRBV30; j_call: TRBJ2-2; clone_size: NA; d_call: TRBD2; cdr3_nt: TGTGCCTGGAGGGCGGGACTAGCGGGAGGTGTCGGGGAGCTGTTTTTT; cdr3_aa: CAWRAGLAGGVGELFF
v_call: TRBV4-2; j_call: TRBJ2-7; clone_size: NA; d_call: NA; cdr3_nt: TGTGCCAGCAGCCAAGTATGGGAACCCTACGAGCAGTACTTC; cdr3_aa: CASSQVWEPYEQYF
v_call: TRBV28; j_call: TRBJ2-5; clone_size: NA; d_call: NA; cdr3_nt: TGTGCCAGCAGTTTAACACAGGGGGGGGAGACCCAGTACTTC; cdr3_aa: CASSLTQGGETQYF
v_call: TRBV7-3; j_call: TRBJ1-5; clone_size: NA; d_call: TRBD1; cdr3_nt: TGTGCCAGCAGCCTGGGACAGGGTCAGCCCCAGCATTTT; cdr3_aa: CASSLGQGQPQHF
v_call: TRBV19; j_call: TRBJ2-4; clone_size: NA; d_call: TRBD1; cdr3_nt: TGTGCCAGTAGTATAGTTTATGGACAGGTTAACCTAGGCAAAAACATTCAGTACTTC; cdr3_aa: CASSIVYGQVNLGKNIQYF
v_call: TRBV6-6; j_call: TRBJ2-7; clone_size: NA; d_call: NA; cdr3_nt: TGTGCCAGCAGTTACTCGAGATACGACGAGCAGTACTTC; cdr3_aa: CASSYSRYDEQYF
v_call: TRBV6-5; j_call: TRBJ1-2; clone_size: NA; d_call: NA; cdr3_nt: TGTGCCAGCAGTCGTGACAGTTATGGCTACACCTTC; cdr3_aa: CASSRDSYGYTF
v_call: TRBV7-3; j_call: TRBJ2-2; clone_size: NA; d_call: NA; cdr3_nt: TGTGCCAGCAGCCTAGGCCCTCACTCCGGGGAGCTGTTTTTT; cdr3_aa: CASSLGPHSGELFF
v_call: TRBV5-1; j_call: TRBJ1-5; clone_size: NA; d_call: TRBD1; cdr3_nt: TGCGCCAGCAGCTTGTCGGACAGGGATCAGCCCCAGCATTTT; cdr3_aa: CASSLSDRDQPQHF
v_call: TRBV18; j_call: TRBJ1-5; clone_size: NA; d_call: NA; cdr3_nt: TGTGCCAGCTCACCTAGACGAACTCAGGGTAATCAGCCCCAGCATTTT; cdr3_aa: CASSPRRTQGNQPQHF
v_call: TRBV7-2; j_call: TRBJ2-5; clone_size: NA; d_call: TRBD1; cdr3_nt: TGTGCCAGCAGGCAAACAGGGGTGGAGACCCAGTACTTC; cdr3_aa: CASRQTGVETQYF
v_call: TRBV4-2; j_call: TRBJ1-4; clone_size: NA; d_call: NA; cdr3_nt: TGTGCCAGCAGCCAAGTTCTCTGGGGCCTTAATGAAAAACTGTTTTTT; cdr3_aa: CASSQVLWGLNEKLFF
v_call: TRBV6-1; j_call: TRBJ2-7; clone_size: NA; d_call: NA; cdr3_nt: TGTGCCAGCAGTGTAGGGCTCTCCTACGAGCAGTACTTC; cdr3_aa: CASSVGLSYEQYF
v_call: TRBV18; j_call: TRBJ1-4; clone_size: NA; d_call: NA; cdr3_nt: TGTGCCAGCTCACCACGCGTCGGACAGACTAATGAAAAACTGTTTTTT; cdr3_aa: CASSPRVGQTNEKLFF
v_call: TRBV18; j_call: TRBJ2-5; clone_size: once; d_call: NA; cdr3_nt: TGTGCCAGCTCACCTCCAGGGGAGGAGACCCAGTACTTC; cdr3_aa: CASSPPGEETQYF
v_call: TRBV11-2; j_call: TRBJ2-1; clone_size: few; d_call: TRBD2; cdr3_nt: TGTGCCAGCAGCTTTGCGGGAGAGAACAATGAGCAGTTCTTC; cdr3_aa: CASSFAGENNEQFF
v_call: TRBV2; j_call: TRBJ2-1; clone_size: NA; d_call: NA; cdr3_nt: TGTGCCAGCAGTACCAAGGGGGACAGAAATTATCGCGGGAGCCTAAACAATGAGCAGTTCTTC; cdr3_aa: CASSTKGDRNYRGSLNNEQFF
v_call: TRBV10-3; j_call: TRBJ2-7; clone_size: NA; d_call: NA; cdr3_nt: TGTGCCATCAGTGGGGGGCCAGTCCCCTCTACTTGGGAGCAGTACTTC; cdr3_aa: CAISGGPVPSTWEQYF
v_call: TRBV19; j_call: TRBJ1-5; clone_size: NA; d_call: NA; cdr3_nt: TGTGCCAGTAGTATAGGAGACAGGCTTCTAAGGGGGCCCCAGCATTTT; cdr3_aa: CASSIGDRLLRGPQHF
v_call: TRBV4-3; j_call: TRBJ2-7; clone_size: NA; d_call: NA; cdr3_nt: TGCGCCAGCAGCCAAGGAATTGCTGAGGGGTACGAGCAGTACTTC; cdr3_aa: CASSQGIAEGYEQYF
v_call: TRBV28; j_call: TRBJ1-2; clone_size: NA; d_call: NA; cdr3_nt: TGTGCCAGCAGCCTCGACCCACTAAACTATGGCTACACCTTC; cdr3_aa: CASSLDPLNYGYTF
v_call: TRBV7-2; j_call: TRBJ2-3; clone_size: NA; d_call: NA; cdr3_nt: TGTGCCAGCAGGAAGGGGGGAGATACGCAGTATTTT; cdr3_aa: CASRKGGDTQYF
v_call: TRBV5-4; j_call: TRBJ2-2; clone_size: NA; d_call: NA; cdr3_nt: TGTGCCAGCAGCTTGGCGGGAGCGAACACCGGGGAGCTGTTTTTT; cdr3_aa: CASSLAGANTGELFF
v_call: TRBV28; j_call: TRBJ1-5; clone_size: NA; d_call: NA; cdr3_nt: TGTGCCAGCAGTGGTTATAGCAATCAGCCCCAGCATTTT; cdr3_aa: CASSGYSNQPQHF
v_call: TRBV7-3; j_call: TRBJ2-3; clone_size: NA; d_call: NA; cdr3_nt: TGTGCCAGCAGCCCGGGACACAACACAGATACGCAGTATTTT; cdr3_aa: CASSPGHNTDTQYF
v_call: TRBV5-1; j_call: TRBJ2-7; clone_size: NA; d_call: NA; cdr3_nt: TGCGCCAGCAGCTTGGCCTCAGGGTATCACGAGCAGTACTTC; cdr3_aa: CASSLASGYHEQYF
v_call: TRBV7-2; j_call: TRBJ2-7; clone_size: NA; d_call: NA; cdr3_nt: TGTGCCAGCAGCTTAGTGGGCCCCATGGGGGGCGAGCAGTACTTC; cdr3_aa: CASSLVGPMGGEQYF
v_call: TRBV19; j_call: TRBJ2-3; clone_size: few; d_call: TRBD2; cdr3_nt: TGTGCCAGTAGTATAGTCGGACTAGCGGGAGGAGGCGCAGATACGCAGTATTTT; cdr3_aa: CASSIVGLAGGGADTQYF
v_call: TRBV28; j_call: TRBJ1-1; clone_size: NA; d_call: NA; cdr3_nt: TGTGCCAGTAGTACCGGATCAATGAACACTGAAGCTTTCTTT; cdr3_aa: CASSTGSMNTEAFF
v_call: TRBV29-1; j_call: TRBJ1-1; clone_size: once; d_call: TRBD1; cdr3_nt: TGCAGCGTTGTCCGGGGACAGGGCACTGAAGCTTTCTTT; cdr3_aa: CSVVRGQGTEAFF
v_call: TRBV9; j_call: TRBJ2-7; clone_size: once; d_call: NA; cdr3_nt: TGTGCCAGCAGCACCTACGGGACTGCCTACGAGCAGTACTTC; cdr3_aa: CASSTYGTAYEQYF
v_call: TRBV5-6; j_call: TRBJ2-3; clone_size: NA; d_call: NA; cdr3_nt: TGTGCCAGCAGCCTTCTTGGCGTGACAGATACGCAGTATTTT; cdr3_aa: CASSLLGVTDTQYF